Shown below are 32 T cell receptor beta chains from a single sample sequenced in a study of blood T cell repertoires in COVID-19. Libraries were prepared by immunoSEQ multiplex PCR; TCRdb keeps only in-frame clonotypes and omits some of them. The sample lists approximately 380,000 clones; roughly 92% were seen once. The material sequenced was PBMCs or T cells enriched from blood (not recorded which). All receptors derive from a woman aged 40 to 50 who had been exposed to COVID-19.

V gene TRBV7-2 combines with J gene TRBJ1-1; tentative D call: TRBD1 (5 bases). V lost 4 bases, J lost 0 bases, and 9 bases lay in between. The CDR3 covers 14 residues. Germline V lookup: CDR1 SGHTA, CDR2 FQGNSA. CDR3 loop: CASSSNRMNTEAFF. For the CDR3, the DNA is TGTGCCAGCAGCTCGAACAGGATGAACACTGAAGCTTTCTTT.

V usage is TRBV7-9 and J usage is TRBJ1-1; tentatively, D is TRBD1 (5 bases). Trimming removed 5 bases at V and 1 base at J, with 14 bases between. This CDR3 has 15 residues. The germline CDR1 and CDR2 sequences are SEHNR and FQNEAQ (reference sequence). The CDR3 reads CASSPRAGRNTEAFF. Written as DNA, the CDR3 is TGTGCCAGCAGCCCCCGGGCAGGGCGGAACACTGAAGCTTTCTTT.

The V and J genes are TRBV7-3 and TRBJ2-1; a weak D match, TRBD2 (5 bases). V was trimmed by 5 bases and J by 5 bases, leaving 13 bases between them. The germline gives CDR1 SGHTA, CDR2 FQGTGA. The CDR3 totals 14 residues. The CDR3 region has the DNA TGTGCCAGCAGCCCCGCGGGCGCTAACAATGAGCAGTTCTTC. It translates to CASSPAGANNEQFF.

The chain has TRBV5-1 and TRBJ2-1; TRBD2 aligns across 8 bases. The V and J ends lost 0 bases and 8 bases, in that order; junction bases with no gene match: 10. Germline V gives CDR1 SGHRS, CDR2 YFSETQ. CDR3 length equals 16 residues. The CDR3 here is CASSLGRGTRGDEQFF. The CDR3 nucleotides are TGCGCCAGCAGCTTGGGTAGGGGGACTAGAGGGGATGAGCAGTTCTTC.

The rearrangement links TRBV14 to TRBJ1-2; D is unresolved. The ends were cut back, 2 bases at V and 4 bases at J, with 11 bases in the middle. The CDR3 has 14 residues. Germline V gene data show CDR1 as SGHDN and CDR2 as FVKESK. Written as DNA, the CDR3 is TGTGCCAGCAGCCAATTGGAGGGCCTCTATGGCTACACCTTC. Amino acids: CASSQLEGLYGYTF.

The rearrangement joins TRBV15 to TRBJ2-7; TRBD2 agrees at 13 bases. With 4 bases clipped from V and 4 bases from J, the junction kept 7 bases outside the gene matches. This CDR3 is 16 amino acids long. Germline V gene data show CDR1 as LNHNV and CDR2 as YYDKDF (reference sequence). The CDR3, as DNA: TGTGCCACCAGCATTACACGGACTAGCGGGAGTTACGAGCAGTACTTC. Its translation: CATSITRTSGSYEQYF.

The chain combines TRBV2 with TRBJ1-2; D is unresolved. This CDR3 contains 14 residues. The germline V gene encodes CDR1 SNHLY and CDR2 FYNNEI. V was shortened by 6 bases and J by 0 bases, with 11 bases between the two germline ends. In DNA, the CDR3 is TGTGCCAGCAGCGCTAAAACAGCTAACTATGGCTACACCTTC. This codes for CASSAKTANYGYTF.

This chain connects TRBV10-2 to TRBJ2-5; 15 positions match TRBD2. CDR3 length: 15 residues. Germline CDR1 and CDR2: WSHSY and SAAADI. Trimming removed 6 bases from V and 5 bases from J; junction bases left unmatched: 4. In nucleotides, the CDR3 is TGCGCCAGCAGACGGACTAGCGGGGGGGCGGAGACCCAGTACTTC. This codes for CASRRTSGGAETQYF.

The chain joins TRBV7-2 to TRBJ2-2; perhaps TRBD1 as D (5 bases). Per the germline V gene, CDR1 is SGHTA and CDR2 is FQGNSA. Trimming shortened V by 0 bases and J by 7 bases, and 15 bases separated the two germline ends. CDR3 length equals 16 residues. CDR3 nucleotides: TGTGCCAGCAGCTTAGCGGGCAGGGCGGCAAGCGGGGAGCTGTTTTTT. Protein product: CASSLAGRAASGELFF.

V usage is TRBV5-1 and J usage is TRBJ2-5; D perhaps matches TRBD2 (5 bases). The CDR3 runs to 13 residues. V dropped 7 bases and J dropped 0 bases, with 10 bases sitting between them. The germline gives CDR1 SGHRS, CDR2 YFSETQ. CDR3 protein: CASVGDNQETQYF. The CDR3 region has the DNA TGCGCCAGCGTGGGAGATAACCAAGAGACCCAGTACTTC.

The chain couples TRBV10-3 to TRBJ2-1; 10 bases are shared with TRBD2. The CDR3 is 15 residues long. The trim removed 4 bases at V and 2 bases at J, leaving 2 bases unmatched. Germline CDR1 and CDR2: ENHRY and SYGVKD. DNA of the CDR3: TGTGCCATCAGTGTACTAGCGGGAACCTACAATGAGCAGTTCTTC. Protein: CAISVLAGTYNEQFF.

This clone has only one observation. This chain links TRBV10-3 with TRBJ1-1, with D tentatively TRBD1 (5 bases). This CDR3 is built from 14 residues. The germline V gene has CDR1 ENHRY and CDR2 SYGVKD. The ends were cut back, 0 bases at V and 7 bases at J, with 12 bases in the middle. This CDR3 reads CAISESGAADEAFF. The CDR3 DNA reads as TGTGCCATCAGTGAGTCTGGGGCCGCAGATGAAGCTTTCTTT.

Notes on this clone: The same CDR3 also results from other DNA sequences found in this sample. The chain combines TRBV6-5 with TRBJ1-1, with D uncertain. Germline V lookup: CDR1 MNHEY, CDR2 SVGAGI. CDR3 length equals 13 residues. V lost 2 bases and J 1 base, leaving 5 bases between the germline ends. Written as DNA, the CDR3 is TGTGCCAGCAGTTACGAGGGGAACACTGAAGCTTTCTTT. This translates into CASSYEGNTEAFF.

This clone is a singleton in its sample. DNA for the CDR3: TGTGCCAGCAGCTACGACAGGGGCGGCTACACCTTC. As protein: CASSYDRGGYTF. The V gene is TRBV11-3, the J gene TRBJ1-2; 8 positions agree with TRBD1. Germline loops: CDR1 SGHNT, CDR2 YENEEA. V trimming: 4 bases; J trimming: 8 bases; junction bases outside the gene matches: 3. The CDR3 loop spans 12 amino acids.

The chain uses TRBV10-3 and TRBJ1-1; TRBD1 agrees at 11 bases. Germline V lookup: CDR1 ENHRY, CDR2 SYGVKD. Unmatched junction bases numbered 3, after V lost 2 bases and J lost 4 bases. This CDR3 region has 15 residues. For the CDR3, the DNA is TGTGCCATCAGTGAGGGACAGGGGGCGGGCACTGAAGCTTTCTTT. Translation: CAISEGQGAGTEAFF.

The V and J genes are TRBV2 and TRBJ2-7, with a weak D call TRBD2 (5 bases). The CDR3 runs to 13 residues. Trimming shortened V by 8 bases and J by 5 bases, and 16 bases separated the two germline ends. Germline V CDR1 and CDR2: SNHLY, FYNNEI. As DNA, the CDR3 is TGTGCCAGCCTGCGTCTAGCCTGGGACGAGCAGTACTTC. Residues: CASLRLAWDEQYF.

Only one count was recorded for this clone. CDR3 protein: CASSGLTGDLGNQPQHF. Here the CDR3 DNA reads TGTGCCAGTAGTGGTCTTACAGGGGACCTAGGGAATCAGCCCCAGCATTTT. The rearrangement joins TRBV19 to TRBJ1-5; 7 bases map to TRBD1. The germline gives CDR1 LNHDA, CDR2 SQIVND (reference sequence). Unmatched junction bases numbered 14, after V lost 5 bases and J lost 4 bases. The CDR3 totals 17 residues.

The chain uses TRBV29-1 and TRBJ1-2, with TRBD1 matching 9 bases. The germline V gene has CDR1 SQVTM and CDR2 ANQGSEA. The CDR3 consists of 13 residues. The ends lost 4 bases at V and 6 bases at J; junction bases unmatched: 6. CDR3 region: CSVVTGGSDGYTF. The CDR3 bases are TGCAGCGTTGTTACAGGGGGCTCAGATGGCTACACCTTC. The full variable domain, its missing parts supplied by reference TRBV29-1 and TRBJ1-2, is SAVISQKPSRDICQRGTSLTIQCQVDSQVTMMFWYRQQPGQSLTLIATANQGSEATYESGFVIDKFPISRPNLTFSTLTVSNMSPEDSSIYLCSVVTGGSDGYTFGSGTRLTVV.

The V gene is TRBV3-1 (or the pseudogene TRBV3-2), the J gene TRBJ1-3; D is undetermined. Deletions cut 4 bases from V and 0 bases from J, with 16 bases between. The CDR3 consists of 17 residues. Germline V CDR1 and CDR2: LGHDT, YNNKEL (reference sequence). The CDR3 loop is CASSPFVLRSSGNTIYF. DNA for the CDR3: TGTGCCAGCAGCCCCTTTGTTCTGAGGAGCTCTGGAAACACCATATATTTT.

The chain is built from TRBV29-1 and TRBJ1-1, with D tentatively TRBD1 (6 bases). The CDR3 extends over 13 amino acids. Trimming took off 4 bases at V and 0 bases at J, with 9 bases between the two ends. The germline gives CDR1 SQVTM, CDR2 ANQGSEA. The CDR3 sequence: CSVAQGLNTEAFF. CDR3 bases: TGCAGCGTTGCCCAGGGGCTGAACACTGAAGCTTTCTTT.

This rearrangement joins TRBV5-1 to TRBJ1-2, with 7 bases identical to TRBD1. The CDR3 totals 12 residues. V lost 2 bases, J lost 7 bases, and 2 bases stayed unmatched. CDR1 and CDR2 (germline): SGHRS, YFSETQ. CDR3 in amino acids: CASSFSGGGYTF. The CDR3 nucleotides read TGCGCCAGCAGCTTTTCAGGGGGTGGCTACACCTTC.

Here the CDR3 DNA reads TGTGCCAGCAGCCCCGGACAGAACTATGGCTACACCTTC. It yields the protein CASSPGQNYGYTF. The V and J genes are TRBV12-3 or TRBV12-4 and TRBJ1-2; a possible D gene is TRBD1 (6 bases). V lost 6 bases, J lost 2 bases, and 10 bases lay in between. The CDR3 length is 13 residues.

The chain recombines TRBV7-2 with TRBJ2-3; 10 bases align to TRBD2. CDR1 and CDR2 from the germline V gene are SGHTA and FQGNSA. The CDR3 loop spans 15 amino acids. V gave up 5 bases and J gave up 1 base; unmatched junction bases: 3. CDR3 amino acids: CASSPTSGGTDTQYF. The CDR3 DNA reads as TGTGCCAGCAGCCCCACTAGCGGGGGCACAGATACGCAGTATTTT.

The rearrangement joins TRBV2 to TRBJ2-1; 9 bases map to TRBD1. The junction had 13 bases not matched to a gene; V was cut back by 10 bases and J by 6 bases. The length of the CDR3 is 15 residues. Germline V gene sequence: CDR1 SNHLY, CDR2 FYNNEI. The CDR3 DNA follows: TGTGCCACCCAATCGGGGACAGGGAGGATCAATGAGCAGTTCTTC. Protein: CATQSGTGRINEQFF.

This chain joins TRBV2 and TRBJ1-2; D unresolved. The CDR3 has 11 amino acids. The ends were cut back, 7 bases at V and 7 bases at J, with 10 bases in the middle. In germline, CDR1 is SNHLY, CDR2 FYNNEI. Here the CDR3 reads CASKVTLGYTF. In DNA form, the CDR3 reads TGTGCCAGCAAGGTGACACTTGGCTACACCTTC.

Remarks on this clone: This sample also contains other DNA sequences that code for the same CDR3. The chain has TRBV5-1 and TRBJ1-6; the D gene is possibly TRBD1 (6 bases). V was pared by 1 base and J by 7 bases, with 9 bases between. The CDR3 sequence is 14 residues long. Germline CDR1 and CDR2: SGHRS and YFSETQ. The DNA for the CDR3 is TGCGCCAGCAGCTTGCAGGGGCTGAATTCACCCCTCCACTTT. Translation gives CASSLQGLNSPLHF.

The chain links TRBV12-3 or TRBV12-4 to TRBJ1-1; possible D gene TRBD1, 5 bases. Trimming pared 0 bases from V and 7 bases from J, leaving 9 bases between. This CDR3 is built from 13 residues. The CDR3 DNA reads TGTGCCAGCAGTTTAGCGCAGGGAGGTGAAGCTTTCTTT. Protein product: CASSLAQGGEAFF.

The V call is TRBV14, the J call TRBJ2-1, with TRBD1 matching 8 bases. The J segment lost 8 bases and the V segment lost 1 base, leaving 7 bases of the junction unmatched. Germline V gives CDR1 SGHDN, CDR2 FVKESK. CDR3 size: 15 residues. The CDR3 here is CASSQGPGGSDEQFF. The CDR3 DNA follows: TGTGCCAGCAGCCAAGGGCCAGGGGGCAGCGATGAGCAGTTCTTC.

This chain connects TRBV5-8 to TRBJ1-1; D might be TRBD1 (5 bases). V was trimmed by 4 bases and J by 4 bases, leaving 23 bases between them. Germline CDR1 SGHTS, CDR2 YDEGEE. CDR3 length: 17 residues. The CDR3 here is CASSKLALTVWGTEAFF. The CDR3 DNA follows: TGTGCCAGCAGCAAACTCGCGTTGACAGTCTGGGGCACTGAAGCTTTCTTT. The entire variable domain, with the rest obtained from reference TRBV5-8 and TRBJ1-1, is as follows: EAGVTQSPTHLIKTRGQQATLRCSPISGHTSVYWYQQALGLGLQFLLWYDEGEERNRGNFPPRFSGRQFPNYSSELNVNALELEDSALYLCASSKLALTVWGTEAFFGQGTRLTVV.

This rearrangement joins TRBV30 to TRBJ2-1, with D possibly being TRBD1 (5 bases). V lost 1 base to trimming and J lost 7 bases, with 20 bases between them. This CDR3 comprises 16 residues. Germline values: CDR1 GTSNPN, CDR2 SVGIG (reference sequence). CDR3 sequence (DNA): TGTGCCTGGAGTGGGGGAAAGCAGGGAAATACGAATGAGCAGTTCTTC. This codes for CAWSGGKQGNTNEQFF. Complete variable domain (other parts from reference TRBV30 and TRBJ2-1): SQTIHQWPATLVQPVGSPLSLECTVEGTSNPNLYWYRQAAGRGLQLLFYSVGIGQISSEVPQNLSASRPQDRQFILSSKKLLLSDSGFYLCAWSGGKQGNTNEQFFGPGTRLTVL.

V gene TRBV2 combines with J gene TRBJ2-1, with 12 bases aligning to TRBD2. This CDR3 contains 15 residues. Germline values: CDR1 SNHLY, CDR2 FYNNEI. Trimming took 6 bases from V and 5 from J; bases not matched to a gene: 5. CDR3 sequence: CASRPTSGSHNEQFF. In nucleotides, the CDR3 is TGTGCCAGCAGACCGACTAGCGGGAGCCACAATGAGCAGTTCTTC.

The CDR3 nucleotides read TGTGCCAGCAGTTCTTGGACAGGGCTGGAAGCTTTCTTT. Encoded protein: CASSSWTGLEAFF. The genes are TRBV27 and TRBJ1-1; 8 bases line up with TRBD1. V shed 4 bases and J 8 bases; nucleotides not matched to a gene: 6. Germline CDR1 reads MNHEY; CDR2 reads SMNVEV (reference sequence). The length of the CDR3 is 13 residues.